These 4 T cell receptor beta chains were sequenced from one sample in a study of cytomegalovirus exposure and HLA in healthy donors. The primer mix had 60 Vbeta and 13 Jbeta primers. The data were produced by immunoSEQ multiplex PCR, yet TCRdb's version contains in-frame clones alone and is incomplete. The table lists 160,000 or so clones, about four fifths of them singletons, with 8% to 10% in the top ten. Sequencing used PBMCs. All receptors come from a male donor in good health and CMV-seropositive.

The rearrangement uses TRBV6-5 and TRBJ1-6; D not certain. This CDR3 contains 14 residues. With 5 bases removed from V and 0 bases from J, the gap between germline ends came to 5 bases. The germline gives CDR1 MNHEY, CDR2 SVGAGI. The CDR3 region has the DNA TGTGCCAGCAGTGGCCGCTCCTATAATTCACCCCTCCACTTT. As protein: CASSGRSYNSPLHF.

The genes are TRBV18 and TRBJ1-1, with 8 bases that match TRBD1. Germline lookup yields CDR1 KGHSH and CDR2 LQKENI. V gave up 2 bases and J gave up 3 bases; unmatched junction bases: 2. This CDR3 comprises 14 residues. The CDR3 sequence is CASSPGQGHTEAFF. CDR3 in DNA: TGTGCCAGCTCACCAGGACAGGGACACACTGAAGCTTTCTTT.

In its sample, this clone was seen once. The rearrangement uses TRBV28 and TRBJ1-5; the match to TRBD1 covers 9 bases. J gave up 2 bases and V 5 bases, and 7 bases lay outside the gene matches. CDR3 length: 16 amino acids. CDR1 MDHEN and CDR2 SYDVKM come from the germline V gene. The CDR3 nucleotides read TGTGCCAGCAGTAAAACAGGGGGCAGTGGCAATCAGCCCCAGCATTTT. It specifies CASSKTGGSGNQPQHF. The full variable domain, its missing parts supplied by reference TRBV28 and TRBJ1-5, is DVKVTQSSRYLVKRTGEKVFLECVQDMDHENMFWYRQDPGLGLRLIYFSYDVKMKEKGDIPEGYSVSREKKERFSLILESASTNQTSMYLCASSKTGGSGNQPQHFGDGTRLSIL.

The rearrangement joins TRBV9 to TRBJ1-1; D is undetermined. The ends were cut back, 0 bases at V and 0 bases at J, with 9 bases in the middle. Germline V CDR1 and CDR2: SGDLS, YYNGEE. The CDR3 is 15 residues long. The CDR3 protein is CASSVDPGMNTEAFF. The CDR3 nucleotides read TGTGCCAGCAGCGTAGATCCGGGAATGAACACTGAAGCTTTCTTT.